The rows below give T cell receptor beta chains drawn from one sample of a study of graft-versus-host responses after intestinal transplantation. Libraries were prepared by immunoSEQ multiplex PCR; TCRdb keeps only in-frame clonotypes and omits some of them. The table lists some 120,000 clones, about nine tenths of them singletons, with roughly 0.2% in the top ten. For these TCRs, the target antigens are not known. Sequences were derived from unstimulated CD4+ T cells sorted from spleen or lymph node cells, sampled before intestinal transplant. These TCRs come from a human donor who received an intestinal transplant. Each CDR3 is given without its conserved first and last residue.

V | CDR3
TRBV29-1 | SVGGGNTEAF
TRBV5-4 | ASSRGLADNTGELF
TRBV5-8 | ASSPKVGAGNQPQH
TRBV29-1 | SHRGGEFSYNEQF
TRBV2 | ASSGTVSSYEQY
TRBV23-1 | ASSHRQLLSDFSYAKNIQY
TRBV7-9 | ASSLWVSGGYGYT
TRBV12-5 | ASGIGRDHTGELF
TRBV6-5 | ASRDGGASTGELF
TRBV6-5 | ASSGDRGSGNTIY
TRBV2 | ASMEYRAGNTIY
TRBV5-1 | ASSLPGTGYSSYEQY
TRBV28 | ASSARDRNFYT
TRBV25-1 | ASSERGLTTGETQY
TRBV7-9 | ASSFSRSGDGYT
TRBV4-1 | ASSQTLAGEWNEQF
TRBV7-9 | ASSLGAGGAF
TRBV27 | ASWATLNTEAF
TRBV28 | ASSLGSGGYYEQY
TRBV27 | ASSSVPAASGFQETQY
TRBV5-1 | ASSLSGLTGELF
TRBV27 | ASSSARVGETQY
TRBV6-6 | ASSRDLAGAPLEQY
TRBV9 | ASSTAAAGELF
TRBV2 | ASILDRYIGSPLH
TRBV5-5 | ASRMGLQETQY
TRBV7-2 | ASSPTGTNEKLF
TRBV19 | ASEPVFGSEQF
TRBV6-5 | ASSSTSPHYEQY
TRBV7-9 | ASSQWTGGVETQY
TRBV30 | AWGDSGSKYGELF
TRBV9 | ASSVTGREDGYT
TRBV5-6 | ASSTSGRVRDTEAF
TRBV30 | AWSVQGNTIY
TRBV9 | ASSARTGSGTDTQY
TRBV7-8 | ASSLGAGGYT
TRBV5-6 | ASSFIFDRRSSTDTQY
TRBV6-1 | ASSDGPEGGSNQPQH
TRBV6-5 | ASSSDRGRNQPQH
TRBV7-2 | ASSLTTGTYEQY
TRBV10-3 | AISERGGQGGLYEQY
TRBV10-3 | AIREQGDEKGQY
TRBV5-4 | ASSPQTGVDYGYT
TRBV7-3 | ASSQGGPLYNEQF
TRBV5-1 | ASSRGTDTQY
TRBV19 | ASSPRTGGETQY
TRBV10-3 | AIRPGGNTEAF
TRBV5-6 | ASRKLGGLYNSPLH
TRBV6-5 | ASNAGGSYNEQF
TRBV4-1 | ASSRLLGLAGRQNNEQF
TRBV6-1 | ATWDSHSDTEAF
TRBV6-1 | ASSDLGVGNNQPQH
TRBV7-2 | ASSLSGGYSTDTQY
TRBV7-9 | ASSSRVGTEAF